This T cell receptor (beta chain) was sequenced in a study of T cell responses to AZD1222 COVID-19 vaccine (dated by TCRdb to the early 2020s). About the study as a whole: AZD1222 recipients whose second dose came at about 4 weeks and those whose second dose came at about 12 weeks were combined into one group, since spike-specific TCR depth and breadth did not differ between the two schedules. Trial participants were enrolled by age into 18-55, 56-69 and 70-plus year subgroups, with roughly 160, 29 and 62 TCR-sequenced participants respectively. TCR sequencing covered fewer than 250 trial participants: about 210 given two doses of AZD1222 and 26 given two doses of MenACWY control vaccine. What the study reported, not specific to this receptor: The whole spike protein was spanned by vaccine-associated CD4 TCRs, and dominant responses were seen in regions 160-218 and 743-854. Most participants were white British and females outnumbered males, and the authors suggested that clonal diversity may have been underestimated. Because no day 14 peak-response samples were available, the repertoires could be characterized only after the peak T cell response. Reportedly, almost half of the unique spike-specific TCRs recognized epitopes lying outside the regions that are mutated in the B.1.351 and B.1.1.7 variants. Spike-specific TCR breadth and depth rose significantly after two AZD1222 doses compared with day 0 and with MenACWY recipients. In the small 56-69-year group, the increase in depth fell short of significance, most likely because of low power. Only five or six AZD1222 recipients were SARS-CoV-2 seropositive at baseline, limiting conclusions about previously exposed vaccinees.

Remarks on this clone: Its antigen remains unidentified. Base quality data are lacking; no much larger clone is found one base away.

The germline V gene encodes CDR1 LNHDA and CDR2 SQIVND (reference sequence). V is pared back by 5 bases and J by 8 bases, with 18 bases lying between the germline termini. Including cysteine and phenylalanine, the CDR3 has 15 amino acids. Just CDR3 DNA is preserved here, 45 bases in frame from base 1. The intended sense of this specimen's time point label: baseline before first vaccination. Vaccinee samples were obtained from the UK trials COV001 and COV002, which included a single-blind randomized controlled phase 2/3 trial of AZD1222 (ChAdOx1 nCoV-19) in healthy adults. For TCRbeta chain sequencing, PBMC samples from trial participants were taken at day 0 and at day 28 after the second dose. The CDR3 regions of human TCRbeta chains were subjected to immunosequencing. As for how the authors treated the data: Repertoire TCRs were checked for matches against a reference library of SARS-CoV-2-specific TCRs that had been generated using the MIRA antigen-specificity platform. Breadth meant the fraction of unique TCRs that were SARS-CoV-2-associated, whereas depth meant the fraction of total T cells that were SARS-CoV-2-associated. Using the MIRA data, each spike-specific TCR was mapped to the spike region that the TCR reacts to and placed in a CD4 or CD8 class. Log10-transformed breadth and depth values were compared by one-way ANOVA with Sidak's multiple comparisons tests. TCRdb obtained this table from immuneACCESS and retained in-frame rearrangements with V and J assigned. These tables miss some clones; where compared with another copy, unresolved V genes account for less than half of the shortfall, and the remainder is unexplained. Clonal size and the V and J genes are those of that table, whereas D and trimming came from the DNA. The sample has 150,000 or so clones on record, 88% of them singletons. The top ten clonotypes cover around 3% of the sample.

The TCR originated in an adult in good health. Specimen: peripheral blood, collected on day 0 of AZD1222 vaccination. The chain is assembled from TRBV19 and TRBJ1-4; TRBD1 could be the D gene, as 5 bases match. The encoded CDR3 is CASSSPRERGEKLFF. The sequence in DNA is TGTGCCAGTAGTTCGCCCAGGGAGCGAGGGGAAAAACTGTTTTTT.